The clone carrying this T cell receptor (beta chain) was observed at least ten times. The authors took PBMCs from about 9.5 ml fresh peripheral blood. The data were taken from a study of T cells in Graves' hyperthyroidism and ophthalmopathy. This CDR3 contains 14 residues. The V gene lost 4 bases and the J gene lost 9 bases, with 16 bases spanning the gap. The germline gives CDR1 KGHSH, CDR2 LQKENI. Amplified TCR beta CDR3 regions derived from RNA transcripts. RT-PCR in the first round (using the HTBI primer set) targeted the TCR CDR3. One entry per CDR3 protein results from TCRdb running MiXCR on the multiplex PCR reads. The sample has more than 300,000 distinct CDR3 sequences; 18% are singletons.

The chain recombines TRBV18 with TRBJ1-5, with TRBD1 as a possible D gene (6 bases). The sample comprised blood. The receptor comes from a man aged 18 to 35 with Graves' ophthalmopathy. CDR3 in DNA: TGTGCCAGCTCACAGGGGTCGGAAGGGGGGCCCCAGCATTTT. Its protein product is CASSQGSEGGPQHF.